A selection of T cell receptor beta chains follows, all from one sample in a study of shared clonotypes between healthy human individuals. TCRdb's table, derived via immunoSEQ multiplex PCR, lists solely in-frame clones and lacks some. Seen here are approximately 2,300,000 clones, 85% to 95% observed once, and the top ten hold roughly 0.34%. The specimen sequenced was naive CD4+ T cells from PBMCs. All receptors derive from a man aged 18 to 29 in good health. Some clones in this sample may be carry-over from other donors' samples. CDR3s include the opening cysteine and the closing phenylalanine or tryptophan. Each record gives: V gene, J gene, CDR3 length, D gene, clone size, CDR3 protein, CDR3 DNA. A D gene is named only where the DNA matches it firmly. Clone size appears in some rows only: once, few, many, or a class for an expanded clone.

>TRBV29-1|TRBJ2-5|13|TRBD1|NA
CSVETDRQETQYF
TGCAGCGTTGAGACGGACAGGCAAGAGACCCAGTACTTC
>TRBV2|TRBJ2-4|19|NA|NA
CASRDRLTPDNLAKNIQYF
TGTGCCAGCAGGGACCGCTTGACTCCAGATAACTTAGCCAAAAACATTCAGTACTTC
>TRBV5-1|TRBJ2-1|15|NA|NA
CASSLASPSYNEQFF
TGCGCCAGCAGCTTGGCGAGTCCCTCCTACAATGAGCAGTTCTTC
>TRBV18|TRBJ1-4|14|TRBD1|few
CASSLGQINEKLFF
TGTGCCAGCTCATTGGGACAGATTAATGAAAAACTGTTTTTT
>TRBV7-9|TRBJ2-7|13|NA|NA
CASSLVAAYEQYF
TGTGCCAGCAGCTTGGTAGCGGCCTACGAGCAGTACTTC
>TRBV27|TRBJ2-2|15|NA|NA
CASSLILGVTGELFF
TGTGCCAGCAGTTTAATACTCGGGGTCACCGGGGAGCTGTTTTTT
>TRBV9|TRBJ2-5|13|TRBD2|NA
CASSQGLTETQYF
TGTGCCAGCAGCCAGGGACTAACAGAGACCCAGTACTTC
>TRBV29-1|TRBJ1-1|13|TRBD1|NA
CSVSGGRGPEAFF
TGCAGCGTCTCAGGGGGCCGGGGGCCTGAAGCTTTCTTT
>TRBV5-5|TRBJ1-5|14|NA|once
CASSLEYQNQPQHF
TGTGCCAGCAGCTTGGAGTACCAAAATCAGCCCCAGCATTTT
>TRBV2|TRBJ1-2|13|NA|NA
CAEAPGFNYGYTF
TGTGCAGAGGCCCCGGGGTTCAACTATGGCTACACCTTC
>TRBV4-1|TRBJ1-6|16|NA|once
CASSIQGRMNNSPLHF
TGCGCCAGCAGCATCCAGGGACGTATGAATAATTCACCCCTCCACTTT
>TRBV28|TRBJ1-1|14|NA|NA
CATYRSTMNTEAFF
TGTGCCACCTACCGCTCGACCATGAACACTGAAGCTTTCTTT
>TRBV4-2|TRBJ1-4|16|TRBD1|NA
CASSQDRGLINEKLFF
TGTGCCAGCAGCCAGGACAGGGGGCTCATTAATGAAAAACTGTTTTTT
>TRBV15|TRBJ2-7|17|TRBD2|NA
CATSGGTSGRRSYEQYF
TGTGCCACCAGCGGTGGGACTAGCGGGAGAAGATCCTACGAGCAGTACTTC
>TRBV5-1|TRBJ2-3|16|NA|NA
CASSLSSGSSTDTQYF
TGCGCCAGCAGCTTGAGTAGCGGATCTAGCACAGATACGCAGTATTTT
>TRBV7-2|TRBJ2-7|14|TRBD2|NA
CASSGGGALGEQYF
TGTGCCAGCAGCGGCGGGGGGGCCCTTGGCGAGCAGTACTTC
>TRBV30|TRBJ2-3|16|NA|NA
CAWSPRATPGTDTQYF
TGTGCCTGGAGCCCCCGGGCCACCCCGGGGACAGATACGCAGTATTTT
>TRBV14|TRBJ2-2|14|TRBD2|NA
CASSHSGRAGELFF
TGTGCCAGCAGCCATAGCGGGAGGGCCGGGGAGCTGTTTTTT
>TRBV6-1|TRBJ2-5|16|TRBD1|NA
CASSEAIGTGQETQYF
TGTGCCAGCAGTGAAGCTATAGGGACAGGGCAAGAGACCCAGTACTTC
>TRBV30|TRBJ2-7|13|TRBD2|NA
CAGQTSGSYEQYF
TGTGCCGGGCAGACTAGCGGTTCCTACGAGCAGTACTTC
>TRBV4-2|TRBJ2-1|15|TRBD2|NA
CASSPGTSGYNEQFF
TGTGCCAGCAGCCCTGGGACTAGCGGATACAATGAGCAGTTCTTC
>TRBV13|TRBJ1-2|14|NA|NA
CASSLSTGYFGYTF
TGTGCCAGCAGCTTGTCGACAGGTTATTTTGGCTACACCTTC
>TRBV10-3|TRBJ2-3|14|TRBD2|NA
CATRAGRDADTQYF
TGTGCCACGCGAGCGGGACGGGATGCAGATACGCAGTATTTT
>TRBV12-5|TRBJ1-5|19|NA|NA
CASGLNGGPSRYSNQPQHF
TGTGCTAGTGGTTTGAATGGGGGACCGAGCAGGTATAGCAATCAGCCCCAGCATTTT
>TRBV18|TRBJ2-3|15|NA|NA
CASSFPGLGTDTQYF
TGTGCCAGCTCATTTCCGGGCCTTGGGACAGATACGCAGTATTTT
>TRBV27|TRBJ2-7|12|NA|NA
CANPKRSYEQYF
TGTGCCAACCCCAAAAGAAGCTACGAGCAGTACTTC
>TRBV12-5|TRBJ2-1|15|TRBD2|once
CASGVLAGGRNEQFF
TGTGCTAGTGGAGTTCTAGCGGGAGGTAGAAATGAGCAGTTCTTC
>TRBV27|TRBJ2-3|15|NA|once
CASSFSPFSTDTQYF
TGTGCCAGCAGTTTCTCTCCCTTTAGCACAGATACGCAGTATTTT
>TRBV6-5|TRBJ1-1|11|NA|once
CASGRIAEAFF
TGTGCGTCAGGGAGGATTGCCGAAGCTTTCTTT
>TRBV7-3|TRBJ2-2|15|TRBD1|NA
CASSPGQGATGELFF
TGTGCCAGCAGCCCAGGACAGGGGGCCACCGGGGAGCTGTTTTTT
>TRBV28|TRBJ1-1|15|NA|NA
CASSLIMGGTAEAFF
TGTGCCAGCAGCCTAATAATGGGGGGAACAGCGGAAGCTTTCTTT
>TRBV2|TRBJ2-7|14|NA|NA
CASSRRTTSYEQYF
TGTGCCAGCAGCCGGAGGACTACTTCCTACGAGCAGTACTTC
>TRBV7-9|TRBJ2-1|16|TRBD2|NA
CASSFGSGGAYNEQFF
TGTGCCAGCAGCTTTGGCTCGGGAGGCGCCTACAATGAGCAGTTCTTC
>TRBV4-1|TRBJ2-2|17|TRBD2|NA
CASSQSSGSGYTGELFF
TGCGCCAGCAGCCAAAGTAGCGGGAGTGGATACACCGGGGAGCTGTTTTTT
>TRBV18|TRBJ2-3|14|NA|NA
CASSPPAGTDTQYF
TGTGCCAGCTCACCACCGGCTGGCACAGATACGCAGTATTTT
>TRBV6-1|TRBJ1-5|16|NA|NA
CASSDPRVGVSQPQHF
TGTGCCAGCAGTGATCCCCGGGTGGGAGTTAGTCAGCCCCAGCATTTT
>TRBV2|TRBJ1-1|12|NA|NA
CASSLINTEAFF
TGTGCCAGCAGTCTTATAAATACTGAAGCTTTCTTT
>TRBV7-6|TRBJ2-3|14|NA|once
CASSLEWGPDTQYF
TGTGCCAGCAGCTTAGAGTGGGGCCCAGATACGCAGTATTTT
>TRBV7-2|TRBJ2-3|12|NA|NA
CASGAGADTQYF
TGTGCCAGCGGGGCAGGGGCAGATACGCAGTATTTT
>TRBV6-5|TRBJ2-4|12|NA|NA
CASGGAKNIQYF
TGTGCCAGCGGAGGTGCTAAAAACATTCAGTACTTC
>TRBV28|TRBJ1-5|17|NA|once
CASSFVQGESSNQPQHF
TGTGCCAGCAGTTTTGTACAGGGCGAGTCTAGCAATCAGCCCCAGCATTTT
>TRBV11-3|TRBJ2-5|15|TRBD2|NA
CASSLLAGEGETQYF
TGTGCCAGCAGCCTTCTAGCGGGAGAAGGAGAGACCCAGTACTTC
>TRBV28|TRBJ2-1|16|NA|NA
CASYPRAGSSYNEQFF
TGTGCCAGCTACCCCCGGGCTGGGAGCTCCTACAATGAGCAGTTCTTC
>TRBV18|TRBJ2-5|16|TRBD2|NA
CASSRNLAGAGETQYF
TGTGCCAGCTCACGTAATCTAGCGGGAGCTGGCGAGACCCAGTACTTC
>TRBV25-1|TRBJ2-7|12|NA|once
CASSEYSYEQYF
TGTGCCAGCAGTGAATACAGCTACGAGCAGTACTTC
>TRBV9|TRBJ2-7|14|NA|NA
CASSQEQGRHEQYF
TGTGCCAGCAGCCAGGAACAGGGAAGGCACGAGCAGTACTTC
>TRBV28|TRBJ2-7|13|NA|NA
CASSLLGPYEQYF
TGTGCCAGCAGTTTACTTGGCCCCTACGAGCAGTACTTC
>TRBV7-3|TRBJ2-6|19|TRBD1|NA
CASSRTGTGGISGANVLTF
TGTGCCAGCAGCCGCACCGGGACAGGGGGCATTTCTGGGGCCAACGTCCTGACTTTC
>TRBV7-3|TRBJ2-1|17|NA|NA
CASRPPRTDTPRNEQFF
TGTGCCAGCAGGCCCCCCAGAACAGACACCCCTAGGAATGAGCAGTTCTTC
>TRBV6-1|TRBJ2-7|15|NA|NA
CASSEDSRENYEQYF
TGTGCCAGCAGTGAAGACTCACGGGAGAACTACGAGCAGTACTTC
>TRBV6-5|TRBJ2-2|15|TRBD1|NA
CASRRQGQLTGELFF
TGTGCCAGCAGGCGCCAGGGACAGCTTACCGGGGAGCTGTTTTTT
>TRBV29-1|TRBJ1-2|11|NA|NA
CSVETGAGYTF
TGCAGCGTTGAAACGGGAGCTGGCTACACCTTC
>TRBV7-8|TRBJ1-5|14|NA|NA
CASSLERVSQPQHF
TGTGCCAGCAGCTTAGAGCGGGTCAGTCAGCCCCAGCATTTT